The rows below give T cell receptor beta chains drawn from one sample of a study of cytomegalovirus exposure and HLA in healthy donors. Sequencing was performed with immunoSEQ multiplex PCR; in TCRdb, only in-frame clones are kept and a portion is missing. The sample records tens of thousands of clones, around 80% being singletons. Sequencing was carried out using PBMCs. These receptor sequences come from a male donor in good health and CMV-seropositive. The CDR3 runs from the conserved cysteine through the conserved F or W. D genes are given only for firm matches. Clone size is stated in some rows and not others, as once, few, many or a class when expanded.

v_call: TRBV5-1; d_call: .; clone_size: .; j_call: TRBJ2-7; cdr3_nt: TGCGCCAGCCATAGTTTCGAGGGAAGCGAGCAGTACTTC; cdr3_aa: CASHSFEGSEQYF
v_call: TRBV7-9; d_call: TRBD2; clone_size: .; j_call: TRBJ2-3; cdr3_nt: TGTGCCAGCAGCGCGGAGGGACTAGCGGGAGCTTGGTCAGATACGCAGTATTTT; cdr3_aa: CASSAEGLAGAWSDTQYF
v_call: TRBV19; d_call: TRBD1; clone_size: .; j_call: TRBJ2-2; cdr3_nt: TGTGCCAGTAGGACAGGGGATCGGAACACCGGGGAGCTGTTTTTT; cdr3_aa: CASRTGDRNTGELFF
v_call: TRBV15; d_call: .; clone_size: .; j_call: TRBJ2-7; cdr3_nt: TGTGCCACCAGCAGAGATACCAGGGGGGCCTACTACGAGCAGTACTTC; cdr3_aa: CATSRDTRGAYYEQYF
v_call: TRBV28; d_call: .; clone_size: .; j_call: TRBJ2-7; cdr3_nt: TGTGCCAGCAGTTTAGGAGGGTACGAGCAGTACTTC; cdr3_aa: CASSLGGYEQYF
v_call: TRBV28; d_call: .; clone_size: .; j_call: TRBJ1-6; cdr3_nt: TGTGCCAGCAGGCGGAGCTCCTTGGTGTCACCCCTCCACTTT; cdr3_aa: CASRRSSLVSPLHF
v_call: TRBV27; d_call: TRBD2; clone_size: .; j_call: TRBJ2-1; cdr3_nt: TGTGCCAGCAGTACCCGGACTAGCGGGAGGACCTACAATGAGCAGTTCTTC; cdr3_aa: CASSTRTSGRTYNEQFF
v_call: TRBV14; d_call: .; clone_size: .; j_call: TRBJ2-4; cdr3_nt: TGTGCCAGCAGATTAGGGGTGGGGATTCAGTACTTC; cdr3_aa: CASRLGVGIQYF
v_call: TRBV6-4; d_call: TRBD1; clone_size: .; j_call: TRBJ1-1; cdr3_nt: TGTGCCAGCAGTAACGACAGGGCAGAAGCTTTCTTT; cdr3_aa: CASSNDRAEAFF
v_call: TRBV14; d_call: TRBD1; clone_size: once; j_call: TRBJ2-7; cdr3_nt: TGTGCCAGCAGCCAAGGGACAGGTGGACCCTACGAGCAGTACTTC; cdr3_aa: CASSQGTGGPYEQYF
v_call: TRBV4-3; d_call: TRBD1; clone_size: .; j_call: TRBJ2-1; cdr3_nt: TGCGCCAGCAGCCAAGATCTTTCATCGGGACAGGGTTGGTTGAGGGGCCATGAGCAGTTCTTC; cdr3_aa: CASSQDLSSGQGWLRGHEQFF
v_call: TRBV14; d_call: .; clone_size: .; j_call: TRBJ1-5; cdr3_nt: TGTGCCAGCAGTCGCTCGGGCAATCAGCCCCAGCATTTT; cdr3_aa: CASSRSGNQPQHF
v_call: TRBV2; d_call: TRBD1; clone_size: .; j_call: TRBJ2-7; cdr3_nt: TGTGCCAGCACCCTGGGACAGGGGGTCGATTACGAGCAGTACTTC; cdr3_aa: CASTLGQGVDYEQYF
v_call: TRBV6-5; d_call: .; clone_size: once; j_call: TRBJ2-2; cdr3_nt: TGTGCCAGCAGTTCAGGGGGGCGCACCGGGGAGCTGTTTTTT; cdr3_aa: CASSSGGRTGELFF
v_call: TRBV5-1; d_call: .; clone_size: .; j_call: TRBJ2-5; cdr3_nt: TGCGCCAGCAGCCCCTGGGCAGGGCAAGAGACCCAGTACTTC; cdr3_aa: CASSPWAGQETQYF
v_call: TRBV6-5; d_call: TRBD1; clone_size: few; j_call: TRBJ2-7; cdr3_nt: TGTGCCAGCAGTTACCCCTCGACAGGGGGCCTCTACGAGCAGTACTTC; cdr3_aa: CASSYPSTGGLYEQYF
v_call: TRBV6-6; d_call: TRBD1; clone_size: .; j_call: TRBJ1-3; cdr3_nt: TGTGCCAGCAGTTACCCGACAGGGGTCTCTGGAAACACCATATATTTT; cdr3_aa: CASSYPTGVSGNTIYF
v_call: TRBV7-9; d_call: TRBD2; clone_size: .; j_call: TRBJ2-3; cdr3_nt: TGTGCCAGCAGCCCCTCGGGGGGGGATAGCACAGATACGCAGTATTTT; cdr3_aa: CASSPSGGDSTDTQYF
v_call: TRBV30; d_call: TRBD1; clone_size: .; j_call: TRBJ2-1; cdr3_nt: TGTGCCTGGAGTGGTTACCGACAGGGGTGGCCCAATGAGCAGTTCTTC; cdr3_aa: CAWSGYRQGWPNEQFF
v_call: TRBV4-2; d_call: TRBD2; clone_size: .; j_call: TRBJ2-1; cdr3_nt: TGTGCCAGCAGCCCAGTGCTAGCGGGAGGCAATGAGCAGTTCTTC; cdr3_aa: CASSPVLAGGNEQFF
v_call: TRBV7-9; d_call: .; clone_size: .; j_call: TRBJ2-7; cdr3_nt: TGTTCCAGCAGTTACCTCGCGGTTGAGCAGTACTTC; cdr3_aa: CSSSYLAVEQYF
v_call: TRBV4-2; d_call: .; clone_size: once; j_call: TRBJ2-1; cdr3_nt: TGTGCCAGCAGCCAGAATCCCTCCGGGAGTTACAATGAGCAGTTCTTC; cdr3_aa: CASSQNPSGSYNEQFF
v_call: TRBV7-9; d_call: .; clone_size: .; j_call: TRBJ1-2; cdr3_nt: TGTGCCAGCAGCTTAGCGAGGATAAATAAGAACTATGGCTACACCTTC; cdr3_aa: CASSLARINKNYGYTF
v_call: TRBV27; d_call: TRBD2; clone_size: once; j_call: TRBJ2-1; cdr3_nt: TGTGCCAGCAGTGGGCGGCTAGCGGTTTACAATGAGCAGTTCTTC; cdr3_aa: CASSGRLAVYNEQFF
v_call: TRBV28; d_call: .; clone_size: .; j_call: TRBJ1-2; cdr3_nt: TGTGCCAGCAGGACACCCAGGGGCGGGAACTATGGCTACACCTTC; cdr3_aa: CASRTPRGGNYGYTF
v_call: TRBV2; d_call: TRBD1; clone_size: .; j_call: TRBJ2-3; cdr3_nt: TGTGCCAGCAGTCGGGACAGTAGCACAGATACGCAGTATTTT; cdr3_aa: CASSRDSSTDTQYF
v_call: TRBV10-3; d_call: TRBD1; clone_size: .; j_call: TRBJ1-2; cdr3_nt: TGTGCCATCAGCTCCATACCCGGGACAGGGGGTAAGGGCTACACCTTC; cdr3_aa: CAISSIPGTGGKGYTF
v_call: TRBV30; d_call: TRBD1; clone_size: .; j_call: TRBJ1-2; cdr3_nt: TGTGCCTGGAGCAAACAGGGGCCACCTAACTATGGCTACACCTTC; cdr3_aa: CAWSKQGPPNYGYTF
v_call: TRBV29-1; d_call: .; clone_size: .; j_call: TRBJ1-5; cdr3_nt: TGCAGCGTTGGAGGAGTTAGCAATCAGCCCCAGCATTTT; cdr3_aa: CSVGGVSNQPQHF
v_call: TRBV30; d_call: TRBD2; clone_size: .; j_call: TRBJ2-3; cdr3_nt: TGTGCCTGGAGTTCTGGACTAGCAAGCACAGATACGCAGTATTTT; cdr3_aa: CAWSSGLASTDTQYF
v_call: TRBV7-2; d_call: .; clone_size: .; j_call: TRBJ2-3; cdr3_nt: TGTGCCAGCAGCTTAGTCGTGGGAGCCCCAGATACGCAGTATTTT; cdr3_aa: CASSLVVGAPDTQYF
v_call: TRBV29-1; d_call: .; clone_size: .; j_call: TRBJ2-7; cdr3_nt: TGCAGCGTCGGGGTAACCTACGAGCAGTACTTC; cdr3_aa: CSVGVTYEQYF
v_call: TRBV6-5; d_call: .; clone_size: .; j_call: TRBJ2-7; cdr3_nt: TGTGCCAGCAGTTCCAGGGACACCTCCTACGAGCAGTACTTC; cdr3_aa: CASSSRDTSYEQYF
v_call: TRBV7-3; d_call: .; clone_size: .; j_call: TRBJ2-2; cdr3_nt: TGTGCCAGCAGCTTGACAGACACCGGGGAGCTGTTTTTT; cdr3_aa: CASSLTDTGELFF
v_call: TRBV4-3; d_call: TRBD2; clone_size: .; j_call: TRBJ2-5; cdr3_nt: TGCGCCAGCAGCCCAACACTAGCGGGAGAGGGAGAGACCCAGTACTTC; cdr3_aa: CASSPTLAGEGETQYF